Shown below are 9 T cell receptor beta chains from a single sample sequenced in a study of patients and donors after allogeneic stem cell transplantation. TCRdb re-called the RT-PCR reads with MiXCR, one entry per CDR3 protein. The sample records around 82,000 distinct CDR3 sequences, roughly 5.2% being singletons. Sequenced: blood, either unsorted or a sorted T cell fraction (not recorded which). The source of these receptors is a human donor who was either an allogeneic HSCT recipient or a stem cell or donor lymphocyte infusion donor (not recorded which). It is not recorded whose cells these are; they may come from a transplant donor.

Ten or more counts support this clonotype. The chain joins TRBV11-2 to TRBJ2-1, with 7 bases lining up with TRBD2. The length of the CDR3 is 16 residues. The junction had 5 bases not matched to a gene; V was cut back by 3 bases and J by 0 bases. Looked up from germline, CDR1 is SGHAT and CDR2 is FQNNGV. For the CDR3, the DNA is TGTGCCAGCAGCTTGAGGCGGGGGAGCTCCTACAATGAGCAGTTCTTC. Translated: CASSLRRGSSYNEQFF.

On this clonotype itself: One end of the junction does not line up with germline, which may come from a read error. V and J are TRBV7-7 and TRBJ2-5, with D perhaps matching TRBD2 (5 bases). CDR1 is SSHAT, CDR2 FNYEAQ, per germline (reference sequence). The CDR3 is made up of 12 amino acids. The CDR3 region is CASRGLGETQYF. The CDR3 DNA reads as TGTGCTAGCAGAGGGCTAGGGGAGACCCAGTACTTC.

This clonotype was counted ten times or more. V is TRBV4-1 and J is TRBJ2-7; TRBD1 agrees at 8 bases. V shed 1 base, J shed 3 bases, and the junction held 8 bases outside the gene matches. Germline lookup yields CDR1 MGHRA and CDR2 YSYEKL. This CDR3 contains 16 residues. CDR3 sequence: CASSQVFGTGRYEQYF. CDR3 bases: TGCGCCAGCAGCCAAGTGTTTGGGACAGGTCGCTACGAGCAGTACTTC.

In its sample, this clonotype was seen a few times. The chain employs TRBV2 and TRBJ2-3; 8 nucleotides align to TRBD2. Looked up from germline, CDR1 is SNHLY and CDR2 is FYNNEI. The CDR3 contains 15 residues. The trim removed 4 bases at V and 1 base at J, leaving 4 bases unmatched. CDR3 nucleotides: TGTGCCAGCAGTGGTCGGGGGGGCGGCACAGATACGCAGTATTTT. Translating it yields CASSGRGGGTDTQYF.

This clonotype was seen at least ten times. V is TRBV2 and J is TRBJ2-4; D is ambiguous. Germline V gene lookup returns CDR1 SNHLY and CDR2 FYNNEI. This CDR3 spans 13 amino acids. V was trimmed by 9 bases and J by 2 bases, leaving 11 bases between them. This chain's CDR3 is CASLDGSKNIQYF. For the CDR3, the DNA is TGTGCCAGTTTGGACGGTTCCAAAAACATTCAGTACTTC.

This clonotype came up many times. This chain joins TRBV12-3 or TRBV12-4 and TRBJ2-3; 11 bases align to TRBD1. V was clipped by 7 bases and J by 2 bases; unmatched bases: 5. The CDR3 runs 15 residues. This CDR3 reads CASKLDRGLTDTQYF. The CDR3 bases are TGTGCCAGCAAGCTGGACAGGGGGCTCACAGATACGCAGTATTTT.

This clonotype has ten or more counts. The chain joins TRBV20-1 to TRBJ2-1; D unclear. Germline loops: CDR1 DFQATT, CDR2 SNEGSKA (reference sequence). The CDR3 loop spans 14 amino acids. With 1 base removed from V and 4 bases from J, the gap between germline ends came to 11 bases. The CDR3 DNA sequence: TGCAGTGCTAGAGGAAAGACTGGTTACAATGAGCAGTTCTTC. Protein sequence: CSARGKTGYNEQFF.

This clonotype has a count of ten or more. The chain has TRBV29-1 and TRBJ2-1; D is uncertain. The germline gives CDR1 SQVTM, CDR2 ANQGSEA. V dropped 8 bases and J dropped 6 bases, with 14 bases sitting between them. The CDR3 sequence is 12 residues long. CDR3 sequence (DNA): TGCAGCTTAACCTTAGGGCTCAATGAGCAGTTCTTC. Its protein is CSLTLGLNEQFF.

This clonotype appeared many times. The chain combines TRBV7-8 with TRBJ1-6, with a possible D match to TRBD1 (5 bases). V was cut by 1 base and J by 6 bases, with 13 bases left in between. From germline, CDR1 is SGHVS and CDR2 FQNEAQ. The CDR3 has 16 residues. The CDR3 reads CASSLGFAGTNSPLHF. As DNA, the CDR3 is TGTGCCAGCAGCTTAGGGTTTGCAGGGACTAATTCACCCCTCCACTTT.